Shown below are 24 T cell receptor beta chains from a single sample sequenced in a study of identifying expanded T cells in peripheral blood. Some clones are missing from TCRdb's copy, which holds only in-frame ones; the method was immunoSEQ multiplex PCR. In the table there are about 90,000 clones, about 85% of which are singletons. The sequenced material came from blood. The source is a person between 18 and 69 years old in good health.

V gene TRBV27 combines with J gene TRBJ1-2, with D hard to call. Trimming removed 5 bases from V and 4 bases from J, with 11 bases in between. Germline assignment: CDR1 MNHEY and CDR2 SMNVEV (reference sequence). The CDR3 is 13 amino acids. Here the CDR3 DNA reads TGTGCCAGCAGTGCTTCGGGATTCTATGGCTACACCTTC. Its protein is CASSASGFYGYTF.

The chain is built from TRBV2 and TRBJ1-1, with D unclear. Germline V lookup: CDR1 SNHLY, CDR2 FYNNEI. This CDR3 is 10 amino acids long. The V and J ends lost 10 bases and 4 bases respectively, with 7 bases between them. The CDR3 reads CATRGTEAFF. CDR3 DNA sequence: TGTGCCACCCGGGGCACTGAAGCTTTCTTT.

The chain has TRBV7-9 and TRBJ2-2, with D perhaps matching TRBD1 (9 bases). The CDR3 has 17 amino acids. Deletions cut 1 base from V and 5 bases from J, with 17 bases between. CDR1 SEHNR and CDR2 FQNEAQ come from the germline V gene (reference sequence). The CDR3, as DNA: TGTGCCAGCAGCTTAGTAGCGGGGACAGGGAATACCGGGGAGCTGTTTTTT. This encodes CASSLVAGTGNTGELFF.

The V and J genes are TRBV29-1 and TRBJ1-2; D might be TRBD1 (5 bases). The CDR3 contains 16 residues. Trimming took off 2 bases at V and 2 bases at J, with 18 bases between the two ends. Germline CDR1 reads SQVTM; CDR2 reads ANQGSEA. The CDR3 region is CSVESITRDGNYGYTF. The CDR3 DNA is TGCAGCGTTGAATCGATAACCCGGGACGGAAACTATGGCTACACCTTC.

The chain couples TRBV10-1 to TRBJ1-1, with TRBD1 matching 11 bases. CDR1 and CDR2 from the germline V gene are WNHNN and SYGVQD (reference sequence). The V segment lost 7 bases and the J segment 5 bases; nucleotides outside the gene matches: 9. This CDR3 region has 15 residues. Written as DNA, the CDR3 is TGCGCCAGCAATAACCCGGGACAGGGGGAGACTGAAGCTTTCTTT. The encoded protein is CASNNPGQGETEAFF.

This clone occurred a few times. This chain connects TRBV2 to TRBJ1-6, with D possibly matching TRBD1 (6 bases). Trimming cost V 4 bases and J 7 bases, with 8 bases left between them. The CDR3 runs 13 residues. Germline V gene sequence: CDR1 SNHLY, CDR2 FYNNEI. CDR3 region: CASSAQGNSPLHF. Here the CDR3 DNA reads TGTGCCAGCAGTGCCCAGGGGAATTCACCCCTCCACTTT. Using reference TRBV2 and TRBJ1-6 for the parts outside the CDR3, the full variable domain is EPEVTQTPSHQVTQMGQEVILRCVPISNHLYFYWYRQILGQKVEFLVSFYNNEISEKSEIFDDQFSVERPDGSNFTLKIRSTKLEDSAMYFCASSAQGNSPLHFGNGTRLTVT.

The count of this clone is one. The genes are TRBV13 and TRBJ2-3, with a possible D match to TRBD1 (6 bases). In germline, CDR1 is PRHDT, CDR2 FYEKMQ (reference sequence). The CDR3 sequence is 15 residues long. The V end was cut by 5 bases, the J end by 1 base, with 13 bases between. Written as DNA, the CDR3 is TGTGCCAGCAGCGGACAGATCGCCGGCACAGATACGCAGTATTTT. It translates to CASSGQIAGTDTQYF.

This clone was counted between two and nine times. The J gene is TRBJ2-3, the V gene TRBV7-3; 10 nucleotides match TRBD2. V was pared by 1 base and J by 3 bases, with 10 bases of the junction left unmatched. Germline V lookup: CDR1 SGHTA, CDR2 FQGTGA. The CDR3 contains 18 residues. CDR3 region: CASSLRAGLAGETDTQYF. The CDR3 coding sequence is TGTGCCAGCAGCTTAAGGGCGGGTCTAGCGGGGGAGACAGATACGCAGTATTTT. The variable domain in full, with the rest retrieved from reference TRBV7-3 and TRBJ2-3, is GAGVSQTPSNKVTEKGKYVELRCDPISGHTALYWYRQSLGQGPEFLIYFQGTGAADDSGLPNDRFFAVRPEGSVSTLKIQRTERGDSAVYLCASSLRAGLAGETDTQYFGPGTRLTVL.

The chain combines TRBV5-1 with TRBJ1-5; no firm D call. The CDR3 contains 13 residues. Looked up from germline, CDR1 is SGHRS and CDR2 is YFSETQ. The V gene lost 4 bases and the J gene lost 0 bases, with 5 bases spanning the gap. CDR3 nucleotide sequence: TGCGCCAGCAGCGGCGATAGCAATCAGCCCCAGCATTTT. The encoded protein is CASSGDSNQPQHF.

This chain connects TRBV11-2 to TRBJ1-2; no clear D. Trimming cost V 3 bases and J 6 bases, with 11 bases left between them. The CDR3 has 13 amino acids. From germline, CDR1 is SGHAT and CDR2 FQNNGV. Here the CDR3 DNA reads TGTGCCAGCAGCTTTAGTCTTACGAATGGCTACACCTTC. As protein: CASSFSLTNGYTF.

The chain combines TRBV6-6 with TRBJ1-2; D possibly corresponds to TRBD1 (5 bases). Trimming removed 2 bases from V and 8 bases from J, with 18 bases in between. CDR3 length equals 15 residues. The V gene's germline CDR1 is MNHNY and CDR2 SVGAGI (reference sequence). In DNA form, the CDR3 reads TGTGCCAGCAGTTACGCCGGGACCGCCCTTTCGGGCTACACCTTC. It encodes CASSYAGTALSGYTF.

The rearrangement uses TRBV7-6 and TRBJ1-1; D may be TRBD1 (6 bases). The CDR3 length is 15 residues. Germline CDR1 SGHVS, CDR2 FNYEAQ. Trimming shortened V by 5 bases and J by 6 bases, and 19 bases separated the two germline ends. The CDR3 sequence is CASSQPGHSRPEAFF. The CDR3 DNA is TGTGCCAGCAGCCAGCCGGGACATAGTAGACCTGAAGCTTTCTTT.

The chain combines TRBV4-3 with TRBJ1-5; 10 nucleotides match TRBD1. CDR3 length equals 15 residues. Germline assignment: CDR1 LGHNA and CDR2 YSLEER. The V gene end was trimmed by 4 bases and the J gene end by 6 bases; junction bases not matched to a gene: 6. CDR3 protein: CASSRGQGMGQPQHF. CDR3 in DNA: TGCGCCAGCAGCCGGGGACAGGGGATGGGTCAGCCCCAGCATTTT.

The CDR3 DNA sequence: TGTGCCAGCAGTGAAGCGCCGGGGGTTTACAATGAGCAGTTCTTC. Its protein is CASSEAPGVYNEQFF. The chain joins TRBV6-1 to TRBJ2-1, with D possibly being TRBD2 (6 bases). The germline gives CDR1 MNHNS, CDR2 SASEGT. This CDR3 spans 15 amino acids. The ends were cut back, 0 bases at V and 4 bases at J, with 10 bases in the middle.

V usage is TRBV9 and J usage is TRBJ2-3; TRBD2 matches at 9 bases. The J segment lost 2 bases and the V segment lost 3 bases, leaving 7 bases of the junction unmatched. This CDR3 is 16 amino acids long. The V gene's germline CDR1 is SGDLS and CDR2 YYNGEE. CDR3 in amino acids: CASSGALAGLTDTQYF. CDR3 in DNA: TGTGCCAGCAGCGGGGCGCTAGCGGGACTCACAGATACGCAGTATTTT.

The chain joins TRBV5-1 to TRBJ1-2, with D possibly matching TRBD1 (5 bases). Germline assignment: CDR1 SGHRS and CDR2 YFSETQ. The CDR3 spans 13 residues. V was shortened by 4 bases and J by 4 bases, with 11 bases between the two germline ends. The CDR3 here is CASSAGRLYGYTF. Written as DNA, the CDR3 is TGCGCCAGCAGCGCGGGGCGCCTCTATGGCTACACCTTC.

The rearrangement links TRBV6-6 to TRBJ2-3, with 7 nucleotides matching TRBD2. V lost 6 bases and J lost 5; bases outside the gene matches: 11. The germline V gene has CDR1 MNHNY and CDR2 SVGAGI (reference sequence). The CDR3 contains 15 residues. CDR3 DNA sequence: TGTGCCAGCAGACCCAGCGGGGTTGGTAAAGATACGCAGTATTTT. Protein: CASRPSGVGKDTQYF.

The CDR3 loop reads CASSQDFQFTGELFF. The DNA for the CDR3 is TGCGCCAGCAGCCAAGATTTCCAGTTTACCGGGGAGCTGTTTTTT. The chain joins TRBV4-3 to TRBJ2-2; D call uncertain. V was shortened by 0 bases and J by 5 bases, with 10 bases between the two germline ends. This CDR3 has 15 residues. The germline V gene encodes CDR1 LGHNA and CDR2 YSLEER.

The chain couples TRBV6-1 to TRBJ1-5; D is undetermined. This CDR3 spans 15 amino acids. The germline V gene encodes CDR1 MNHNS and CDR2 SASEGT. Trimming left V 4 bases short and J 0 bases short, with 10 bases between. The CDR3 reads CASSVKGNSNQPQHF. The CDR3 coding sequence is TGTGCCAGCAGTGTAAAAGGGAATAGCAATCAGCCCCAGCATTTT.

The chain combines TRBV4-1 with TRBJ1-2, with D hard to call. V was trimmed by 1 base and J by 9 bases, leaving 15 bases between them. The CDR3 totals 14 residues. Germline V gene lookup returns CDR1 MGHRA and CDR2 YSYEKL. The CDR3 here is CASSQVGVYGSYTF. CDR3 DNA: TGCGCCAGCAGCCAAGTCGGGGTTTACGGCAGCTACACCTTC.

J is TRBJ2-1 and V is TRBV4-3; a possible D gene is TRBD1 (5 bases). CDR3 length: 15 amino acids. V was clipped by 0 bases and J by 4 bases, with 10 bases between them. Germline CDR1 reads LGHNA; CDR2 reads YSLEER. This CDR3 reads CASSQDPGLYNEQFF. The CDR3 bases are TGCGCCAGCAGCCAAGATCCAGGGCTATACAATGAGCAGTTCTTC.

The gene calls are TRBV10-3 and TRBJ1-1; D not resolved. The germline gives CDR1 ENHRY, CDR2 SYGVKD. This CDR3 region has 14 residues. Trimming shortened V by 3 bases and J by 6 bases, and 14 bases separated the two germline ends. DNA of the CDR3: TGTGCCATCAGTGACGGGGTTATGAATTCTGAAGCTTTCTTT. Translating gives CAISDGVMNSEAFF.

The CDR3 DNA reads as TGCGCCAGCACTGTAAACAGGGGGCAAGAGACCCAGTACTTC. Protein: CASTVNRGQETQYF. V is TRBV10-2 and J is TRBJ2-5, with TRBD1 matching 8 bases. This CDR3 has 14 amino acids. Looked up from germline, CDR1 is WSHSY and CDR2 is SAAADI. V shed 7 bases, J shed 2 bases, and the junction held 6 bases outside the gene matches.

The chain joins TRBV19 to TRBJ1-1, with a weak D call TRBD1 (5 bases). The CDR3 loop spans 17 amino acids. Germline lookup yields CDR1 LNHDA and CDR2 SQIVND (reference sequence). Trimming pared 3 bases from V and 6 bases from J, leaving 23 bases between. For the CDR3, the DNA is TGTGCCAGTAGTATGGGCAGGGTAATACGTTCGCTCTCTGAAGCTTTCTTT. Translating it yields CASSMGRVIRSLSEAFF. The complete variable domain, with remaining parts taken from reference TRBV19 and TRBJ1-1, reads DGGITQSPKYLFRKEGQNVTLSCEQNLNHDAMYWYRQDPGQGLRLIYYSQIVNDFQKGDIAEGYSVSREKKESFPLTVTSAQKNPTAFYLCASSMGRVIRSLSEAFFGQGTRLTVV.